Listed here are 22 T cell receptor beta chains from one sample, sequenced in a study of blood T cell repertoires in COVID-19. Method: immunoSEQ multiplex PCR; TCRdb's copy keeps in-frame clones and lacks some. This table holds about 300,000 clones, 89% found once. The specimen sequenced was PBMCs or T cells enriched from blood (not recorded which). The receptors here all came from a woman in her forties or fifties who had been exposed to COVID-19.

J is TRBJ1-1 and V is TRBV12-3 or TRBV12-4, with TRBD1 matching 9 bases. The CDR3 runs to 13 residues. With 6 bases clipped from V and 5 bases from J, the junction kept 4 bases outside the gene matches. This CDR3 reads CASRQGARTEAFF. CDR3 sequence (DNA): TGTGCCAGCAGACAGGGGGCGAGGACTGAAGCTTTCTTT.

The chain uses TRBV28 and TRBJ2-6; tentative D call: TRBD2 (6 bases). The CDR3 sequence is 16 residues long. V lost 3 bases, J lost 4 bases, and 13 bases lay in between. Germline assignment: CDR1 MDHEN and CDR2 SYDVKM. The CDR3 region has the DNA TGTGCCAGCAGTTTTGGGGCGGGGTTCGGGGCCAACGTCCTGACTTTC. This translates into CASSFGAGFGANVLTF.

This chain uses TRBV5-1 with TRBJ1-1; 7 nucleotides match TRBD1. The CDR3 runs to 14 residues. The germline V gene encodes CDR1 SGHRS and CDR2 YFSETQ. The ends lost 2 bases at V and 1 base at J; junction bases unmatched: 2. The CDR3 sequence: CASSFRDRNTEAFF. Written as DNA, the CDR3 is TGCGCCAGCAGCTTCCGGGACAGGAACACTGAAGCTTTCTTT.

The CDR3, as DNA: TGTGCCAGCAGCAAGGGGACAGGGGACGGACCTAACACTGAAGCTTTCTTT. Its translation is CASSKGTGDGPNTEAFF. The rearrangement links TRBV21-1 to TRBJ1-1; whether TRBD1, the table's D call, matches the DNA was not checked. TRBV21-1 is termed a pseudogene. The CDR3 runs to 17 residues.

Turning to this clone: A read error may account for a junction end that differs from germline. The chain combines TRBV5-1 with TRBJ2-2; perhaps TRBD1 as D (5 bases). Germline V gene data show CDR1 as SGHRS and CDR2 as YFSETQ. This CDR3 has 17 amino acids. Here the CDR3 reads CASKIGHSLSNTGELFF. In nucleotides, the CDR3 is TGCGCCAGCAAAATAGGACACAGTTTGTCGAATACCGGGGAGCTGTTTTTT.

The rearrangement links TRBV14 to TRBJ2-1, with D possibly TRBD2 on 6 matching bases. With 1 base removed from V and 0 bases from J, the gap between germline ends came to 22 bases. CDR3 length: 20 amino acids. Germline V gene data show CDR1 as SGHDN and CDR2 as FVKESK. The CDR3 DNA is TGTGCCAGCAGCCAAGCGGCGATGGGGGGTATGGGGAACTCCTACAATGAGCAGTTCTTC. It encodes CASSQAAMGGMGNSYNEQFF.

CDR3 bases: TGCACCAGCAGCCAAGATATGGTACTTAGTCTCAATGAGCAGTTCTTC. The encoded protein is CTSSQDMVLSLNEQFF. The genes are TRBV1 and TRBJ2-1; the table's TRBD2 call for D was not verified on the DNA. TRBV1 is recorded as a pseudogene. This CDR3 is built from 16 residues.

The chain carries TRBV5-6 and TRBJ1-3; the D is unclear. In germline, CDR1 is SGHDT, CDR2 YYEEEE. Trimming took off 0 bases at V and 0 bases at J, with 10 bases between the two ends. The CDR3 is 16 residues long. The CDR3 here is CASSLGGQLSGNTIYF. CDR3 nucleotides: TGTGCCAGCAGCTTGGGAGGCCAGCTCTCTGGAAACACCATATATTTT.

The CDR3 loop is CASSFMNQPQHF. In nucleotides, the CDR3 is TGTGCCAGCAGTTTTATGAATCAGCCCCAGCATTTT. The rearrangement uses TRBV27 and TRBJ1-5, with D uncertain. This CDR3 spans 12 amino acids. V was clipped by 3 bases and J by 4 bases, with 4 bases between them. The germline V gene encodes CDR1 MNHEY and CDR2 SMNVEV (reference sequence).

This chain joins TRBV27 and TRBJ2-7; maybe TRBD2 (5 bases). Germline V gene sequence: CDR1 MNHEY, CDR2 SMNVEV (reference sequence). V gave up 6 bases and J gave up 5 bases, with 17 bases separating them. CDR3 length equals 14 residues. In DNA form, the CDR3 reads TGTGCCAGCAGCAAGGAGGTTGGATTTGACGAGCAGTACTTC. It translates to CASSKEVGFDEQYF.

As DNA, the CDR3 is TGCGCCAGCAGCTTGGTACCGACAGGGAGAGAGACCCAGTACTTC. Amino acid sequence: CASSLVPTGRETQYF. The V and J genes are TRBV5-1 and TRBJ2-5; 7 bases align to TRBD1. This CDR3 contains 15 residues. The V and J ends lost 0 bases and 4 bases, in that order; junction bases with no gene match: 6. From germline, CDR1 is SGHRS and CDR2 YFSETQ.

The DNA of the CDR3 is TGTGCCAGTAGTAGTGGTGGAGTCCCGGGGGAAAAACTGTTTTTT. It codes for CASSSGGVPGEKLFF. The V call is TRBV19, the J call TRBJ1-4, with no clear D. Trimming cost V 4 bases and J 8 bases, with 17 bases left between them. The CDR3 contains 15 residues. Germline V lookup: CDR1 LNHDA, CDR2 SQIVND (reference sequence).

The gene calls are TRBV29-1 and TRBJ2-7, with TRBD2 as a possible D gene (6 bases). This CDR3 contains 13 residues. The germline CDR1 and CDR2 sequences are SQVTM and ANQGSEA. Trimming stripped 5 bases from V and 4 bases from J, with 15 bases between. CDR3 in amino acids: CSVTDPGVYEQYF. CDR3 DNA sequence: TGCAGCGTTACCGACCCGGGGGTTTACGAGCAGTACTTC.

A few counts support this clone. This sequence joins TRBV18 and TRBJ1-2, with D possibly being TRBD1 (6 bases). The V gene lost 6 bases and the J gene lost 4 bases, with 15 bases spanning the gap. CDR1 and CDR2 from the germline V gene are KGHSH and LQKENI. The CDR3 loop spans 14 amino acids. The CDR3 nucleotides read TGTGCCAGCTCGCCATCCGGGACAACCTATGGCTACACCTTC. Residues: CASSPSGTTYGYTF.

This chain links TRBV10-3 with TRBJ1-1; 12 positions agree with TRBD1. The V segment lost 3 bases and the J segment 7 bases; nucleotides outside the gene matches: 9. The CDR3 extends over 16 amino acids. The germline V gene encodes CDR1 ENHRY and CDR2 SYGVKD. This CDR3 is CAISEAGTGGVGEAFF. Here the CDR3 DNA reads TGTGCCATCAGTGAAGCCGGGACAGGGGGCGTCGGTGAAGCTTTCTTT.

The chain uses TRBV19 and TRBJ1-1, with TRBD1 matching 9 bases. The length of the CDR3 is 14 residues. Looked up from germline, CDR1 is LNHDA and CDR2 is SQIVND (reference sequence). Unmatched junction bases numbered 5, after V lost 5 bases and J lost 4 bases. The CDR3 DNA sequence: TGTGCCAGTAGTCGCGGGACAGGGAGCACTGAAGCTTTCTTT. It yields the protein CASSRGTGSTEAFF.

V gene TRBV3-1 (or the pseudogene TRBV3-2) combines with J gene TRBJ2-7, with TRBD2 matching 10 bases. The germline gives CDR1 LGHDT, CDR2 YNNKEL (reference sequence). The CDR3 covers 15 residues. V lost 0 bases and J lost 4; bases outside the gene matches: 3. CDR3 loop: CASSQDGTSVYEQYF. The CDR3 nucleotides read TGTGCCAGCAGCCAAGATGGGACTAGCGTATACGAGCAGTACTTC.

This clone showed up just once. The V call is TRBV19, the J call TRBJ2-7, with 8 bases identical to TRBD1. The CDR3 consists of 14 residues. Germline trimming cut 4 bases from V and 5 bases from J; bases unmatched to any gene: 7. CDR1 LNHDA and CDR2 SQIVND come from the germline V gene (reference sequence). The CDR3 protein is CASSTTGEPHEQYF. CDR3 nucleotide sequence: TGTGCCAGTAGTACGACAGGGGAACCCCACGAGCAGTACTTC. The full variable domain, in which reference TRBV19 and TRBJ2-7 provide the parts outside the CDR3, is DGGITQSPKYLFRKEGQNVTLSCEQNLNHDAMYWYRQDPGQGLRLIYYSQIVNDFQKGDIAEGYSVSREKKESFPLTVTSAQKNPTAFYLCASSTTGEPHEQYFGPGTRLTVT.

J is TRBJ1-2 and V is TRBV6-5; possibly TRBD1 for D (5 bases). The CDR3 extends over 14 amino acids. CDR1 is MNHEY and CDR2 is SVGAGI in the germline V gene. Between the trimmed V and J ends, which lost 8 bases and 1 base, there was a span of 14 bases. Here the CDR3 reads CASHTVGGNYGYTF. For the CDR3, the DNA is TGTGCCAGCCATACTGTCGGGGGTAACTATGGCTACACCTTC.

V usage is TRBV7-2 and J usage is TRBJ2-3; perhaps TRBD1 as D (5 bases). CDR1 SGHTA and CDR2 FQGNSA come from the germline V gene. The CDR3 sequence is 13 residues long. V was pared by 5 bases and J by 2 bases, with 8 bases between. The CDR3 protein is CASSARATDTQYF. CDR3 coding DNA: TGTGCCAGCAGCGCCAGGGCCACAGATACGCAGTATTTT.

The genes are TRBV7-9 and TRBJ2-2; D unresolved. This CDR3 spans 17 amino acids. The germline gives CDR1 SEHNR, CDR2 FQNEAQ (reference sequence). V lost 6 bases and J lost 6, with 23 bases in between. In DNA form, the CDR3 reads TGTGCCAGCAGAATAGCAGTAGACGTTTCCGCCCCCGGGGAGCTGTTTTTT. Residues: CASRIAVDVSAPGELFF.

This clone was counted a single time. The gene calls are TRBV7-9 and TRBJ1-2, with D possibly TRBD1 on 5 matching bases. The V end lost 3 bases, the J end lost 8 bases, and 16 bases lay between the germline ends. CDR1 SEHNR and CDR2 FQNEAQ come from the germline V gene (reference sequence). This CDR3 has 14 amino acids. Written as DNA, the CDR3 is TGTGCCAGCAGCTTCAATGGTCTTACAGGCGGCTACACCTTC. Its translation: CASSFNGLTGGYTF.